The present T cell receptor beta chain was sequenced within a study of a mutant IDH1 vaccine in newly diagnosed glioma. As for the study in general: Most had both radiotherapy and temozolomide beforehand; others had only one.

With regard to this clone: What it binds is not known.

Stated time point: week 5, during vaccination. The content of each vaccine dose was 300 ug of mutant IDH1 20-mer peptide, and topical imiquimod accompanied it. The CDR3 runs 16 residues. J was trimmed by 9 bases and V by 6 bases; bases with no gene match: 15. Germline CDR1 and CDR2: MDHEN and SYDVKM. Clones were sequenced by immunoSEQ multiplex PCR, and TCRdb holds only the in-frame ones, with some missing. This sample has fewer than 65,000 clones, with roughly four fifths found just once. The input for sequencing was PBMCs, taken from a glioma patient whose treatment included an IDH1 peptide vaccine. V usage is TRBV28 and J usage is TRBJ2-1; 9 bases agree with TRBD2. The receptor was isolated from a man aged 25 to 40 with glioma. This CDR3 reads CASSPPLAGSHREQFF. The CDR3 DNA is TGTGCCAGCAGCCCGCCCCTAGCGGGGTCCCACCGTGAGCAGTTCTTC.